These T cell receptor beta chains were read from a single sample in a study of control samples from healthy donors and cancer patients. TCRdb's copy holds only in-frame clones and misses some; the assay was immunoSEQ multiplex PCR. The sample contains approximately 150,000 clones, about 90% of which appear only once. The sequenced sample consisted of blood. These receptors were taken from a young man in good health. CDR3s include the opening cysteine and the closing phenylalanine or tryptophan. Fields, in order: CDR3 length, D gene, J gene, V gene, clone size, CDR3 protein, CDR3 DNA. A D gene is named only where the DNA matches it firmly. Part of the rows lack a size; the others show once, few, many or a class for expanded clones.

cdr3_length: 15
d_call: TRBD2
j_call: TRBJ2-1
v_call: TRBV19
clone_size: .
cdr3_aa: CASSIEASGIDEQFF
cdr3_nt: TGTGCCAGTAGTATAGAGGCTAGCGGTATCGATGAGCAGTTCTTC

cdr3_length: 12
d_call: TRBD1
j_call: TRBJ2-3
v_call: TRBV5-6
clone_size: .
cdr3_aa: CASSWDRDTQYF
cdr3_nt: TGTGCCAGCAGCTGGGACAGAGATACGCAGTATTTT

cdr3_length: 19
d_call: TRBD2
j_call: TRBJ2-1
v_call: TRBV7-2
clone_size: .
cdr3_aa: CASSTRTSGGLGSYNEQFF
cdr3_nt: TGTGCCAGCAGCACCCGGACTAGCGGGGGATTAGGCTCCTACAATGAGCAGTTCTTC

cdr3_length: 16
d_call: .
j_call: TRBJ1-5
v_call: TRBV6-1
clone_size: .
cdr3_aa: CASSEMFVRVGQPQHF
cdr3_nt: TGTGCCAGCAGTGAAATGTTTGTGAGGGTAGGTCAGCCCCAGCATTTT

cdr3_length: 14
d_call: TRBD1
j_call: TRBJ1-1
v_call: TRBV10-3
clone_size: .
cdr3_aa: CAITEGQVRTEAFF
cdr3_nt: TGTGCCATCACCGAGGGACAGGTACGCACTGAAGCTTTCTTT

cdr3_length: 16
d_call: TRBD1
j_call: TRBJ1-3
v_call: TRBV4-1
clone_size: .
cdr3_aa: CASSLTTGTSGNTIYF
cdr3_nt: TGCGCCAGCAGCCTGACGACAGGGACCTCTGGAAACACCATATATTTT

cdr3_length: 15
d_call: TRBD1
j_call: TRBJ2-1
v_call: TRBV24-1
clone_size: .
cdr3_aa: CATSDPRTGGNEQFF
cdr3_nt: TGTGCCACCAGTGATCCCCGGACAGGGGGCAATGAGCAGTTCTTC

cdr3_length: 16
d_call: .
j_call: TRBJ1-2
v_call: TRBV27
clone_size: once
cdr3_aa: CASSPLWSAGGLSYTF
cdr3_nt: TGTGCCAGCAGTCCACTCTGGTCGGCGGGGGGCTTGAGCTACACCTTC

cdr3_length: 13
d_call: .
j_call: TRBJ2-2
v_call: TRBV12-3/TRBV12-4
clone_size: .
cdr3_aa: CASRLSGFGELFF
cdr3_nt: TGTGCCAGCAGGCTCTCGGGGTTCGGGGAGCTGTTTTTT

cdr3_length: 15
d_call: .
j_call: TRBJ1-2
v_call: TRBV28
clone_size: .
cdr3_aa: CASSRVTGVNYGYTF
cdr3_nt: TGTGCCAGCTCTAGGGTTACGGGAGTTAACTATGGCTACACCTTC

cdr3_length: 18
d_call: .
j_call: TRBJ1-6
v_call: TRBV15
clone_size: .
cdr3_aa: CATSRDNTGVTYNSPLHF
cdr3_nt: TGTGCCACCAGCAGAGATAACACAGGAGTCACCTATAATTCACCCCTCCACTTT

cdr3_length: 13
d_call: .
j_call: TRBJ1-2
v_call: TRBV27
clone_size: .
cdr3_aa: CASSLNLNYGYTF
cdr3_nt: TGTGCCAGCAGTTTGAATCTTAACTATGGCTACACCTTC

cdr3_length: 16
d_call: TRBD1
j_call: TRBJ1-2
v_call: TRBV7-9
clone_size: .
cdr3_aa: CASSLGSGQTNYGYTF
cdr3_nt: TGTGCCAGCAGCTTGGGTTCGGGACAGACTAACTATGGCTACACCTTC

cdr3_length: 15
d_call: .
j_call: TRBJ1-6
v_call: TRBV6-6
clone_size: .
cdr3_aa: CASSYEAGVGSPLHF
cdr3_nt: TGTGCCAGCAGTTACGAGGCAGGAGTGGGGTCACCCCTCCACTTT

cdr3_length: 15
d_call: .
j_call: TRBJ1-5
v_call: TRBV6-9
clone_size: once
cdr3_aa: CASSGGRFSNQPQHF
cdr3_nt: TGTGCCAGCAGTGGGGGACGGTTTAGCAATCAGCCCCAGCATTTT

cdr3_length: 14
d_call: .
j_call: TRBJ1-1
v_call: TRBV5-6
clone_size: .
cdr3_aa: CASSLHMGEGEAFF
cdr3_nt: TGTGCCAGCAGCTTACACATGGGGGAAGGTGAAGCTTTCTTT

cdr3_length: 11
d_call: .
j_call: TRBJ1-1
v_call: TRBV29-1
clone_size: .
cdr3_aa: CSVVGVTEAFF
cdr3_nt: TGCAGCGTTGTTGGGGTCACTGAAGCTTTCTTT

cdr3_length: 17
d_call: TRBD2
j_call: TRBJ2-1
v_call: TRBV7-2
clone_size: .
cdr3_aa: CASSTLAGTSRSAEQFF
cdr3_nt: TGTGCCAGCAGCACACTAGCCGGGACTAGTAGGTCAGCTGAGCAGTTCTTC

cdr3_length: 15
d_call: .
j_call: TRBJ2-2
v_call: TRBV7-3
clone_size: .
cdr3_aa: CASSLTLGDTGELFF
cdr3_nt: TGTGCCAGCAGCTTAACACTAGGCGACACCGGGGAGCTGTTTTTT

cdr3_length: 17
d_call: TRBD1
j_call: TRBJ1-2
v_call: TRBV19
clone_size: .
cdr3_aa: CASSTGPRNRGNYGYTF
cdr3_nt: TGTGCCAGTAGTACCGGTCCGCGGAACAGGGGCAACTATGGCTACACCTTC

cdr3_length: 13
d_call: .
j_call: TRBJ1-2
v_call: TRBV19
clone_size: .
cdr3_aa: CASRETGMDGYTF
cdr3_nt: TGTGCCAGTAGGGAAACAGGGATGGATGGCTACACCTTC

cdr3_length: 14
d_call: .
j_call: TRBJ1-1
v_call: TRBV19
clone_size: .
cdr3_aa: CASSIYNLNTEAFF
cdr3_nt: TGTGCCAGTAGTATCTATAACTTGAACACTGAAGCTTTCTTT

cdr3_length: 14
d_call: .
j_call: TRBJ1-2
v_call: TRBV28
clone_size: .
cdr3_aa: CASSLDRGGLGYTF
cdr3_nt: TGTGCCAGCAGTTTAGATCGGGGGGGCTTGGGCTACACCTTC

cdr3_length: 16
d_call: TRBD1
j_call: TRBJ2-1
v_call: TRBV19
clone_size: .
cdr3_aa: CASSEGTGNSYNEQFF
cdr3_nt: TGTGCCAGTAGTGAAGGGACAGGGAACTCCTACAATGAGCAGTTCTTC

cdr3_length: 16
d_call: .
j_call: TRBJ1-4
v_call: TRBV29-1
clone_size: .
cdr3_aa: CSVEDLGVRTGEKLFF
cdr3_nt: TGCAGCGTTGAAGATCTAGGAGTCCGGACTGGTGAAAAACTGTTTTTT

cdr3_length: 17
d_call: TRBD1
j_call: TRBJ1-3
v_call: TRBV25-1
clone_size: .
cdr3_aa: CASSDRPGTGIGNTIYF
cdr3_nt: TGTGCCAGCAGTGATCGGCCTGGGACAGGGATTGGAAACACCATATATTTT

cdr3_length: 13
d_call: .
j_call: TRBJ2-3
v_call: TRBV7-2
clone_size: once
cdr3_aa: CASSLTGQDTQYF
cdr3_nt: TGTGCCAGCAGCTTAACCGGGCAAGATACGCAGTATTTT

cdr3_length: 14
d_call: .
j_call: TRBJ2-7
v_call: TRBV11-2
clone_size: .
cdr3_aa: CASSFGAKTYEQYF
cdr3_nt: TGTGCCAGCAGCTTCGGGGCCAAAACCTACGAGCAGTACTTC

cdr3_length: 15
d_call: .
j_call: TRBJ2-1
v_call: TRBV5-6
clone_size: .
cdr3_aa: CASSLQPSSYNEQFF
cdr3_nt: TGTGCCAGCAGCTTACAGCCCAGCTCCTACAATGAGCAGTTCTTC

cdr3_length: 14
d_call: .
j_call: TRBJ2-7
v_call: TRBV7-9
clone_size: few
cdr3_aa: CASSLGVASYEQYF
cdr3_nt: TGTGCCAGCAGCTTAGGGGTCGCGTCCTACGAGCAGTACTTC

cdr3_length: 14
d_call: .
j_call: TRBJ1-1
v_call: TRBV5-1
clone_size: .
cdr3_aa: CASSLEDSGTEAFF
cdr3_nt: TGCGCCAGCAGCTTGGAGGATTCCGGCACTGAAGCTTTCTTT

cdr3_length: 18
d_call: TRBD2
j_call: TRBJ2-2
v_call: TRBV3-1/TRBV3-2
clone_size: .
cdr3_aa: CASSQNLPGLENTGELFF
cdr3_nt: TGTGCCAGCAGCCAAAATCTTCCGGGACTAGAGAACACCGGGGAGCTGTTTTTT

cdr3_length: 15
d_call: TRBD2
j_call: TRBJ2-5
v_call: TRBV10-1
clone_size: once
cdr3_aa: CASRAPSGVQETQYF
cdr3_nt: TGCGCCAGCAGAGCCCCTAGCGGGGTCCAAGAGACCCAGTACTTC

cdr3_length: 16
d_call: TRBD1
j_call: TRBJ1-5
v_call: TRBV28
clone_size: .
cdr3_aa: CASSLWGQGAPQPQHF
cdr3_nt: TGTGCCAGCAGTTTATGGGGACAGGGGGCGCCTCAGCCCCAGCATTTT

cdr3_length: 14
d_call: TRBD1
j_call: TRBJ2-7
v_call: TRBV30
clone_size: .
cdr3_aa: CAWSVLVTGSEQYF
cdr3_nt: TGTGCCTGGAGTGTACTCGTGACAGGGTCCGAGCAGTACTTC

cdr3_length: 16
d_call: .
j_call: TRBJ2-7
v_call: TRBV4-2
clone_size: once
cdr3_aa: CASSQATQGAVYEQYF
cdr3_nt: TGTGCCAGCAGCCAAGCTACACAGGGAGCAGTCTACGAGCAGTACTTC

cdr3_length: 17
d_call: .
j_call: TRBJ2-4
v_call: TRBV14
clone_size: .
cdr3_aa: CASSQARTALAKNIQYF
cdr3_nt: TGTGCCAGCAGCCAAGCCCGGACAGCGCTAGCCAAAAACATTCAGTACTTC

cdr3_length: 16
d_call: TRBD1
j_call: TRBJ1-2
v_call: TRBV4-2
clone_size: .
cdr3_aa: CASSQGGTAAGYGYTF
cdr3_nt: TGTGCCAGCAGCCAAGGAGGGACAGCAGCGGGCTATGGCTACACCTTC

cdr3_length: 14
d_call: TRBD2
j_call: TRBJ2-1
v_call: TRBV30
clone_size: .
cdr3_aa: CAWGLAGGYNEQFF
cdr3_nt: TGTGCCTGGGGCTTAGCGGGGGGATACAATGAGCAGTTCTTC

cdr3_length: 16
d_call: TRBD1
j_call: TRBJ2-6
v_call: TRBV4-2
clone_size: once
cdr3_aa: CASSQGRGPGANVLTF
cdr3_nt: TGTGCCAGCAGCCAAGGCAGGGGGCCTGGGGCCAACGTCCTGACTTTC

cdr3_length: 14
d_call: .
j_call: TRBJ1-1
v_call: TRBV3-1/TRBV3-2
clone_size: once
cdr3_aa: CASSQLNQWGEAFF
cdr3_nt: TGTGCCAGCAGCCAATTGAATCAGTGGGGTGAAGCTTTCTTT

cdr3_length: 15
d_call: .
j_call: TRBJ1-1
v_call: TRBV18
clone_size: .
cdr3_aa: CASSPTGHQNTEAFF
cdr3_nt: TGTGCCAGCTCACCAACTGGACACCAGAACACTGAAGCTTTCTTT

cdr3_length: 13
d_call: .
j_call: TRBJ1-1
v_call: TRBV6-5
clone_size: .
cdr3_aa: CASSYLGKTEAFF
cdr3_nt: TGTGCCAGCAGTTACCTGGGAAAAACTGAAGCTTTCTTT